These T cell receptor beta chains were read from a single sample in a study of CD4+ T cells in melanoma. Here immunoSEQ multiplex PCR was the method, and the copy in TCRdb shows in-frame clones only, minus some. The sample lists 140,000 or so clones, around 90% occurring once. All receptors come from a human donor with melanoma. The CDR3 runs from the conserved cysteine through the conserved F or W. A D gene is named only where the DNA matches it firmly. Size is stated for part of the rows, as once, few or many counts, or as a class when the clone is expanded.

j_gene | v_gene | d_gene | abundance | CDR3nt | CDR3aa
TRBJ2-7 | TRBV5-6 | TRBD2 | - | TGTGCCAGCAGCTCGACTAGCGGGGGGGCGTCCTACGAGCAGTACTTC | CASSSTSGGASYEQYF
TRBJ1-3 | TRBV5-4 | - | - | TGTGCCAGCACGGACCCCCCTAGAAACACCATATATTTT | CASTDPPRNTIYF
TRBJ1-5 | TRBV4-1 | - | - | TGCGCCAGCAGCCGGGGAGGTGGGGATCAGCCCCAGCATTTT | CASSRGGGDQPQHF
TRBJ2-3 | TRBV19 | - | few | TGTGCCAGGGTAGCTTTGGGCACAGATACGCAGTATTTT | CARVALGTDTQYF
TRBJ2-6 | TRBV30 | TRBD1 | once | TGTGCCTGGAGTGCCCTTCGGACAGGGATCTCTGATGGGGCCAACGTCCTGACTTTC | CAWSALRTGISDGANVLTF
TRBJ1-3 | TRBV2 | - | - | TGTGCCAGCAGTGAGCGTGTCTCTGGAAACACCATATATTTT | CASSERVSGNTIYF
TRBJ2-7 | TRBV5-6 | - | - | TGTGCCAGCAGCTCTTCCTCCGGGCAGTACTTC | CASSSSSGQYF
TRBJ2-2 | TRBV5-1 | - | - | TGCGCCAGCAGCTTGTCAGGGCCCACCGGGGAGCTGTTTTTT | CASSLSGPTGELFF
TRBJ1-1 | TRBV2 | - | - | TGTGCCAGCAGTGACGCGAACACTGAAGCTTTCTTT | CASSDANTEAFF
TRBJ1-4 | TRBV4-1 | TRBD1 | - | TGCGCCAGCAGCCTGAGGACAGGGGGTAATGAAAAACTGTTTTTT | CASSLRTGGNEKLFF
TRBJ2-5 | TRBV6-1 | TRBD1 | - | TGTGCCAGCAGTGACAACAGGGGCACCGAGACCCAGTACTTC | CASSDNRGTETQYF
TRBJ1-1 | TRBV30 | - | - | TGTGCCTGGAGCCCTCGGACAGCCATGAACACTGAAGCTTTCTTT | CAWSPRTAMNTEAFF
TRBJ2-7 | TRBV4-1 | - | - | TGCGCCAGCAGCCAAGCCCACCGGGGACGGGTGTACTTC | CASSQAHRGRVYF
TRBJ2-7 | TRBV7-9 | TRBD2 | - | TGTGCCAGCAGCTTAATGGCGGGGGACTTCTACGAGCAGTACTTC | CASSLMAGDFYEQYF
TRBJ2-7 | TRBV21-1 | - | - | TGTGCCAGCAGCAAAGCGCTTTATTCGGAGGCCTACGAGCAGTACTTC | CASSKALYSEAYEQYF
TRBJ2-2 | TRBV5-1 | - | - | TGCGCCAGCAGCTTTCGACGGACCACCGGGGAGCTGTTTTTT | CASSFRRTTGELFF
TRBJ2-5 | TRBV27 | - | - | TGTGCCAGCAGTCCAACTCGGCGCCTGGAGACCCAGTACTTC | CASSPTRRLETQYF
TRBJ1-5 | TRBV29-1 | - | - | TGCAGCGTTGCGTCCCAGGGAATGGATCAGCCCCAGCATTTT | CSVASQGMDQPQHF
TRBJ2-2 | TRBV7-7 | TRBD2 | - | TGTGCCAGCAGCCCTTCTAGCGGGGGAGGAACCGGGGAGCTGTTTTTT | CASSPSSGGGTGELFF
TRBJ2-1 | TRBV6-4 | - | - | TGTGCCAGCAGTGACTCTTCGCTCCCCCCCCGAAATGAGCAGTTCTTC | CASSDSSLPPRNEQFF
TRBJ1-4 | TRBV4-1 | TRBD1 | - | TGCGCCAGCAGCCAAGTGAGGTCCACAGGGGCGAACGAAAAACTGTTTTTT | CASSQVRSTGANEKLFF
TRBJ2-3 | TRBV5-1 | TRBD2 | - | TGCGCCAGCAGCTTGGAATCGCCTAGCGGGGGGAACACAGATACGCAGTATTTT | CASSLESPSGGNTDTQYF
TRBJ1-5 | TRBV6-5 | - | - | TGTGCCAGCAGTTCACAGAGGGGCAATCAGCCCCAGCATTTT | CASSSQRGNQPQHF
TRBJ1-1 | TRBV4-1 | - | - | TGCGCCAGCAGCCAAGAACTGGGGGCAAGAGCTTTCTTT | CASSQELGARAFF
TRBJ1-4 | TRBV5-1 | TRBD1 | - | TGCGCCAGCAGCTTGGGGAACAGGGGTTTGACTAATGAAAAACTGTTTTTT | CASSLGNRGLTNEKLFF
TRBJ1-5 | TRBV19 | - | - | TGTGCCAGTAGTGATGTCACAGGCAGAAATCAGCCCCAGCATTTT | CASSDVTGRNQPQHF
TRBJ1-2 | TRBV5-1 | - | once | TGCGCCAGCAGCTTACAGGGAGGGGGTCGCTATGGCTACACCTTC | CASSLQGGGRYGYTF
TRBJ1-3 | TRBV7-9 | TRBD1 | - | TGTGCCAGCAGCTCGACAGGGGTGGGAAACACCATATATTTT | CASSSTGVGNTIYF
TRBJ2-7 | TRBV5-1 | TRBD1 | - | TGCGCCAGCAGCAGCCGGGACAGGGGATGGCAGTACTTC | CASSSRDRGWQYF
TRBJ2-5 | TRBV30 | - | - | TGTGCCTGGAGTGGGGGCCCAGAGACCCAGTACTTC | CAWSGGPETQYF
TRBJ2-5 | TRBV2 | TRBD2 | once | TGTGCCAGCAGCGCCCCCCTAGCGGGAGACCTCGGGACCCAGTACTTC | CASSAPLAGDLGTQYF